This T cell receptor beta chain was found in a study of T cells in Graves' hyperthyroidism and ophthalmopathy. Study-wide context: The blood sample was taken at first diagnosis, before treatment began.

Germline CDR1 DFQATT, CDR2 SNEGSKA (reference sequence). V lost 3 bases to trimming and J lost 4 bases; unmatched junction nucleotides: 11. The CDR3 has 15 residues. This clonotype has more than one count but fewer than ten. Regions amplified from RNA transcripts were the TCR beta CDR3 regions. HTBI primers were used for first-round RT-PCR of the TCR CDR3. TCRdb called the multiplex PCR reads again in MiXCR, with one record for every CDR3 protein. The sample includes 500,000 to 650,000 distinct CDR3 sequences, 14% seen only once; the top ten take approximately 15%. The receptor was derived from a woman in her 40s with Graves' hyperthyroidism. V usage is TRBV20-1 and J usage is TRBJ2-5; 7 nucleotides match TRBD2. The source material was blood. DNA for the CDR3: TGCAGTGCTAGGCCGGGAGCGGGGACGAGAGAGACCCAGTACTTC. Translation gives CSARPGAGTRETQYF.